This is a list of T cell receptor beta chains from one sample in a study of control samples from healthy donors and cancer patients. The repertoire was sequenced with immunoSEQ multiplex PCR; TCRdb's copy has only in-frame clones and lacks some. The repertoire consists of roughly 130,000 clones, with about 91% occurring once and the leading ten covering approximately 9%. The sequenced sample was blood. The receptor source for this set is a man between 18 and 35 years old in good health. Each CDR3 is given with its conserved first and last residue. The D gene is left open where the match is weak. A row's size may be missing; if present it is once, few, many or a size class.

cdr3_aa cdr3_nt d_call clone_size j_call v_call
CASSKRQGISYEQYF TGTGCCAGCAGTAAAAGACAGGGGATATCCTACGAGCAGTACTTC TRBD1 - TRBJ2-7 TRBV6-5
CASSTYSNTGELFF TGTGCCAGTAGTACATACTCGAACACCGGGGAGCTGTTTTTT - - TRBJ2-2 TRBV19
CASRMDYNSPLHF TGTGCCAGCAGGATGGATTATAATTCACCCCTCCACTTT - - TRBJ1-6 TRBV6-4
CASSQYVQGFHGYTF TGCGCCAGCAGTCAATACGTCCAGGGCTTCCATGGCTACACCTTC - few TRBJ1-2 TRBV4-1
CASSEGGDEQFF TGTGCCAGCAGTGAAGGGGGCGATGAGCAGTTCTTC - - TRBJ2-1 TRBV6-1
CASSQDRGRGTEAFF TGCGCCAGCAGCCAAGACAGGGGAAGGGGCACTGAAGCTTTCTTT - - TRBJ1-1 TRBV4-1
CASSQAGTSNYGYTF TGTGCCAGCAGCCAGGCAGGGACCTCTAACTATGGCTACACCTTC - - TRBJ1-2 TRBV3-1/TRBV3-2
CASRGVTEGKLFF TGTGCCAGCAGGGGGGTAACCGAGGGAAAACTGTTTTTT - - TRBJ1-4 TRBV2
CSASGGGLRPQHF TGCAGTGCTAGTGGGGGGGGCTTGAGGCCCCAGCATTTT - - TRBJ1-5 TRBV20-1
CASSLVGGSGNTIYF TGTGCCAGCAGCTTAGTGGGAGGGTCTGGAAACACCATATATTTT - - TRBJ1-3 TRBV7-2
CASNPGSTNEKLFF TGTGCCAGCAACCCAGGGTCAACTAATGAAAAACTGTTTTTT - few TRBJ1-4 TRBV6-5
CASSLSGSYNSPLHF TGCGCCAGCAGCTTGTCGGGCTCCTATAATTCACCCCTCCACTTT - - TRBJ1-6 TRBV5-1
CASSLGRGSYNEQFF TGTGCCAGCAGCTTAGGACGGGGGTCCTACAATGAGCAGTTCTTC - - TRBJ2-1 TRBV11-2
CANSEGYGYTF TGTGCCAACAGTGAGGGTTATGGCTACACCTTC - - TRBJ1-2 TRBV6-1
CASSYPFATEAFF TGTGCCAGCAGCTACCCGTTTGCCACTGAAGCTTTCTTT - - TRBJ1-1 TRBV5-4
CASSLQGAAGYTF TGTGCCAGCAGCTTGCAGGGGGCTGCTGGCTACACCTTC TRBD1 few TRBJ1-2 TRBV5-4
CASSAGLADYEQYF TGTGCCAGTAGTGCGGGACTAGCGGACTACGAGCAGTACTTC TRBD2 - TRBJ2-7 TRBV19
CASSFFGSGPRAYEQYF TGTGCCAGCAGCTTCTTCGGATCTGGGCCGAGGGCCTACGAGCAGTACTTC - - TRBJ2-7 TRBV5-4
CASSLAGTDPNF TGTGCCAGCAGCTTAGCGGGGACCGACCCGAACTTC - - TRBJ2-7 TRBV11-2
CASSLGPGTEAFF TGTGCCAGCAGCTTAGGCCCAGGGACTGAAGCTTTCTTT - - TRBJ1-1 TRBV11-3
CASSQGGLRNTIYF TGTGCCAGCAGCCAAGGGGGACTCAGAAACACCATATATTTT - - TRBJ1-3 TRBV14
CASSSQGDRYEQYF TGCGCCAGCAGTTCTCAGGGGGATCGGTACGAGCAGTACTTC TRBD1 - TRBJ2-7 TRBV5-1
CASSYLSLNTEAFF TGTGCCAGCAGTTACCTTTCTTTGAACACTGAAGCTTTCTTT - - TRBJ1-1 TRBV6-5
CASSLVRENTEAFF TGTGCCAGCAGCTTAGTACGGGAGAACACTGAAGCTTTCTTT - - TRBJ1-1 TRBV7-8
CASARGTEAFF TGTGCCAGCGCCCGGGGGACTGAAGCTTTCTTT - - TRBJ1-1 TRBV5-6
CASSLGQTNEKLFF TGCGCCAGCAGCTTGGGGCAGACTAATGAAAAACTGTTTTTT - - TRBJ1-4 TRBV5-1
CASSLPRTGSNTEAFF TGCGCCAGCAGCCTCCCGAGGACAGGGTCGAACACTGAAGCTTTCTTT TRBD1 - TRBJ1-1 TRBV4-1
CASINNSGNTIYF TGTGCCAGCATCAACAACTCTGGAAACACCATATATTTT - once TRBJ1-3 TRBV12-3/TRBV12-4
CASSYVGLNYGYTF TGTGCCAGCAGTTACGTCGGGTTGAACTATGGCTACACCTTC - - TRBJ1-2 TRBV6-8
CASSQDLGEQFF TGTGCCAGCAGCCAAGACCTGGGAGAGCAGTTCTTC - - TRBJ2-1 TRBV14
CASKPTGKGEKLFF TGTGCCAGCAAACCGACAGGGAAGGGTGAAAAACTGTTTTTT TRBD1 - TRBJ1-4 TRBV18
CASLTGGGNTEAFF TGTGCCAGTTTGACAGGGGGCGGGAACACTGAAGCTTTCTTT TRBD1 - TRBJ1-1 TRBV28
CASSLFQIDTQYF TGTGCCAGCAGCTTGTTTCAGATTGATACGCAGTATTTT - - TRBJ2-3 TRBV7-9
CSSTGGISYNEQFF TGCAGCTCGACGGGGGGAATATCCTACAATGAGCAGTTCTTC TRBD2 - TRBJ2-1 TRBV29-1
CASIRDSSGNTIYF TGTGCCAGCATAAGGGACAGCTCTGGAAACACCATATATTTT TRBD1 once TRBJ1-3 TRBV2
CASSPRTTNSGNTIYF TGTGCCAGCTCACCAAGGACAACGAACTCTGGAAACACCATATATTTT - - TRBJ1-3 TRBV18
CASSRGGLGSYEQYF TGCGCCAGCAGCAGAGGGGGACTGGGCTCCTACGAGCAGTACTTC - - TRBJ2-7 TRBV4-1